What follows are 11 T cell receptor beta chains derived from one specimen sequenced in a study of blood T cells in healthy people across ages. A second about 6 to 12 cycle PCR used barcoded and J-beta primers. TCRdb analysed the 5' RACE reads with MiXCR anew, one entry per CDR3 protein. The repertoire holds some 1,800,000 distinct CDR3 sequences, with roughly 43% as singletons. Sequenced input: blood. These receptors came from a human donor in good health.

CDR3 in amino acids: CASSQEVGHGYTF. The CDR3 nucleotides are TGTGCCAGCAGCCAAGAGGTGGGGCATGGCTACACCTTC. This chain uses TRBV3-1 with TRBJ1-2, with TRBD1 as a possible D gene (5 bases). V was trimmed by 0 bases and J by 6 bases, leaving 8 bases between them. The CDR3 length is 13 residues. Germline V gives CDR1 LGHDT, CDR2 YNNKEL (reference sequence).

About this clonotype itself: An end of the junction does not agree with germline; a read error may underlie this. V is TRBV15 and J is TRBJ1-4; D gene ambiguous. The CDR3 contains 13 residues. Germline-derived CDR1 and CDR2 are LNHNV and YYDKDF (reference sequence). In DNA form, the CDR3 reads TGTGCCACCAGCAGAGATCGCTTGTGGAAACGGTTTTTT. As protein: CATSRDRLWKRFF.

The rearrangement joins TRBV2 to TRBJ2-7; D tentatively reads TRBD1 or TRBD2 (5 bases each). Deletions cut 3 bases from V and 5 bases from J, with 14 bases between. The CDR3 sequence is 14 residues long. CDR1 is SNHLY and CDR2 is FYNNEI in the germline V gene. The CDR3 DNA reads as TGTGCCAGCAGTGAGGGGGTACCCTTCGACGAGCAGTACTTC. Translated: CASSEGVPFDEQYF.

This clonotype turned up a few times. The chain uses TRBV28 and TRBJ1-3; possible D gene TRBD1, 5 bases. V was trimmed by 4 bases and J by 4 bases, leaving 14 bases between them. Germline V gene data show CDR1 as MDHEN and CDR2 as SYDVKM. The CDR3 is 15 amino acids. The CDR3 nucleotides are TGTGCCAGCAGTTCAGTCAGGGCACCGGGAAACACCATATATTTT. This codes for CASSSVRAPGNTIYF.

A few counts support this clonotype. The chain uses TRBV7-3 and TRBJ2-3; 11 bases are shared with TRBD2. Germline lookup yields CDR1 SGHTA and CDR2 FQGTGA. CDR3 length: 17 residues. V trimming: 4 bases; J trimming: 6 bases; junction bases outside the gene matches: 12. The CDR3 loop reads CASSSQGLAVFGDTQYF. CDR3 nucleotide sequence: TGTGCCAGCAGCTCCCAGGGACTAGCGGTGTTTGGGGATACGCAGTATTTT.

The table lists this clonotype with a few counts. The V gene is TRBV4-3, the J gene TRBJ1-1, with 7 nucleotides matching TRBD1. With 2 bases clipped from V and 0 bases from J, the junction kept 9 bases outside the gene matches. The CDR3 runs to 17 residues. Germline V gene data show CDR1 as LGHNA and CDR2 as YSLEER. The CDR3 DNA reads TGCGCCAGCAGCCAAACCAACAGGGGACAAATGAACACTGAAGCTTTCTTT. This encodes CASSQTNRGQMNTEAFF.

This clonotype occurred a few times. The V gene is TRBV5-4, the J gene TRBJ2-1, with a weak D call TRBD1 (6 bases). The germline V and J ends were trimmed by 2 bases and 5 bases, with 11 bases remaining between them. Germline V gives CDR1 SGHNT, CDR2 YYREEE (reference sequence). This CDR3 is 14 amino acids long. CDR3: CASSFRGSNNEQFF. The CDR3 nucleotides are TGTGCCAGCAGCTTCAGGGGCAGTAACAATGAGCAGTTCTTC.

This clonotype was detected many times. The chain has TRBV20-1 and TRBJ2-1; TRBD1 matches 8 bases. Trimming at V came to 6 bases and at J to 7 bases, leaving 14 bases not matched to a gene. The CDR3 runs to 15 residues. The germline V gene encodes CDR1 DFQATT and CDR2 SNEGSKA (reference sequence). This CDR3 reads CSAPPPQGARNEQFF. The CDR3 DNA follows: TGCAGTGCCCCTCCCCCTCAGGGGGCGCGGAATGAGCAGTTCTTC.

This clonotype was seen only a few times. The rearrangement links TRBV7-8 to TRBJ2-7; no definite D call. The better agreement between TRBJ2-5 and the DNA end casts doubt on the J call. Looked up from germline, CDR1 is SGHVS and CDR2 is FQNEAQ. CDR3 length equals 13 residues. The CDR3 DNA sequence: TGTGCCAGCAGCTTAAACTCTAGAGGGACCCAGTACTTC. Residues: CASSLNSRGTQYF.

This clonotype was picked up a small number of times. The chain carries TRBV7-2 and TRBJ2-5; 7 bases map to TRBD1. The CDR3 has 13 amino acids. The V segment lost 6 bases and the J segment 4 bases; nucleotides outside the gene matches: 5. In germline, CDR1 is SGHTA, CDR2 FQGNSA. The CDR3 DNA reads TGTGCCAGCAGAGAGACAGGGAGAGAGACCCAGTACTTC. It specifies CASRETGRETQYF.

This clonotype was seen at least ten times. The chain joins TRBV29-1 to TRBJ2-1; D is uncertain. CDR1 is SQVTM and CDR2 is ANQGSEA in the germline V gene. V dropped 7 bases and J dropped 7 bases, with 11 bases sitting between them. The CDR3 totals 11 residues. The CDR3 region is CSAAFKNEQFF. CDR3 sequence (DNA): TGCAGCGCAGCCTTCAAAAATGAGCAGTTCTTC.